This passage covers 30 T cell receptor beta chains from one sample sequenced in a study of response to subunit inactivated influenza vaccine. TCRdb re-called the RT-PCR reads with MiXCR, one entry per CDR3 protein. The table shows 700,000 to 800,000 distinct CDR3 sequences, with around 18% occurring only once. The source was PBMCs from blood, collected 5 to 6 days after vaccination. These receptors were taken from a man in his fifties who received an inactivated influenza vaccine.

The rearrangement links TRBV6-4 to TRBJ1-6; weak D call: TRBD1 (5 bases). V lost 3 bases to trimming and J lost 4 bases, with 13 bases between them. This CDR3 is built from 16 residues. The germline V gene encodes CDR1 MRHNA and CDR2 SNTAGT. As DNA, the CDR3 is TGTGCCAGCAGTGAAAGGACACTGGGTTATAATTCACCCCTCCACTTT. The encoded protein is CASSERTLGYNSPLHF.

The chain recombines TRBV12-3 or TRBV12-4 with TRBJ2-7; 9 bases map to TRBD1. J was trimmed by 8 bases and V by 6 bases; bases with no gene match: 5. The CDR3 runs to 12 residues. The CDR3 sequence: CASSRTGAKQYF. CDR3 nucleotide sequence: TGTGCCAGCAGCAGGACAGGGGCAAAGCAGTACTTC.

This chain links TRBV20-1 with TRBJ2-5; the match to TRBD2 covers 11 bases. Per germline, CDR1 DFQATT and CDR2 SNEGSKA (reference sequence). V lost 5 bases, J lost 8 bases, and 13 bases stayed unmatched. The CDR3 runs 15 residues. CDR3 DNA: TGCAGTGCTCGGACACCTAGCGGGGGGTCCAATACCCAGTACTTC. This gives the protein CSARTPSGGSNTQYF.

The table lists this clonotype with many counts. The chain combines TRBV20-1 with TRBJ2-3; 9 nucleotides align to TRBD2. Germline V gene data show CDR1 as DFQATT and CDR2 as SNEGSKA (reference sequence). The CDR3 runs 15 residues. Losses at the gene ends were 7 bases for V and 0 bases for J; bases not matched to a gene: 8. CDR3: CSGQLAGYSTDTQYF. The CDR3 region has the DNA TGCAGTGGGCAGCTAGCGGGATATAGCACAGATACGCAGTATTTT.

In regard to this clonotype: A much larger clone lies one base from this, so it may be a read error. V and J are TRBV28 and TRBJ2-1; the D gene is possibly TRBD1 (5 bases). CDR1 is MDHEN, CDR2 SYDVKM, per germline. The CDR3 spans 18 residues. CDR3 residues: CASSFPTGFLDLNNVQFF. CDR3 bases: TGTGCCAGCAGTTTCCCCACAGGTTTCTTGGACCTGAACAATGTGCAGTTCTTC.

This clonotype was seen many times. This chain uses TRBV6-1 with TRBJ1-1, with 7 bases lining up with TRBD1. With V trimmed by 8 bases and J by 1 base, 7 bases remained unmatched. Germline-derived CDR1 and CDR2 are MNHNS and SASEGT. The CDR3 is 14 residues long. The CDR3 coding sequence is TGTGCCAGCTCCCTGGAGGGGGCGAACACTGAAGCTTTCTTT. Translation gives CASSLEGANTEAFF.

V gene TRBV5-1 combines with J gene TRBJ1-1, with TRBD1 as a possible D gene (5 bases). V lost 1 base and J lost 5, with 12 bases in between. The CDR3 contains 14 residues. From germline, CDR1 is SGHRS and CDR2 YFSETQ. The CDR3 DNA follows: TGCGCCAGCAGCTTGTGGGGGGAAGTTACTGAAGCTTTCTTT. It specifies CASSLWGEVTEAFF. Full variable domain (rest looked up from reference TRBV5-1 and TRBJ1-1): KAGVTQTPRYLIKTRGQQVTLSCSPISGHRSVSWYQQTPGQGLQFLFEYFSETQRNKGNFPGRFSGRQFSNSRSEMNVSTLELGDSALYLCASSLWGEVTEAFFGQGTRLTVV.

The chain uses TRBV7-8 and TRBJ2-3, with D possibly matching TRBD2 (5 bases). V was shortened by 1 base and J by 0 bases, with 11 bases between the two germline ends. This CDR3 contains 16 residues. CDR1 is SGHVS and CDR2 is FQNEAQ in the germline V gene. The CDR3 nucleotides are TGTGCCAGCAGCTTAGTGGTGGGGAGAAGCACAGATACGCAGTATTTT. It yields the protein CASSLVVGRSTDTQYF.

The chain has TRBV27 and TRBJ2-7; a possible D gene is TRBD1 (5 bases). Trimming cost V 0 bases and J 2 bases, with 8 bases left between them. Germline V gene data show CDR1 as MNHEY and CDR2 as SMNVEV (reference sequence). The CDR3 contains 14 residues. The CDR3 nucleotides are TGTGCCAGCAGTTTATCACAGGATACCTACGAGCAGTACTTC. Translated: CASSLSQDTYEQYF.

This chain joins TRBV7-2 and TRBJ2-3; 7 nucleotides agree with TRBD2. This CDR3 is built from 15 residues. Germline V CDR1 and CDR2: SGHTA, FQGNSA. The trim removed 2 bases at V and 2 bases at J, leaving 4 bases unmatched. The CDR3 DNA is TGTGCCAGCAGCTTATCGGCGGGGGTCACAGATACGCAGTATTTT. It encodes CASSLSAGVTDTQYF.

This clonotype was observed many times. This chain connects TRBV29-1 to TRBJ1-4; 7 bases line up with TRBD1. The CDR3 runs to 13 residues. Germline CDR1 SQVTM, CDR2 ANQGSEA. V lost 4 bases and J lost 8; bases outside the gene matches: 7. CDR3 coding DNA: TGCAGCGTTGGACAGGGCCGAGGGGAAAAACTGTTTTTT. Its translation is CSVGQGRGEKLFF.

This sequence joins TRBV6-1 and TRBJ1-6; D not resolved. Per germline, CDR1 MNHNS and CDR2 SASEGT. The CDR3 runs 14 residues. Trimming removed 4 bases from V and 12 bases from J, with 16 bases in between. CDR3 amino acids: CASSARVEVQPLHF. In DNA form, the CDR3 reads TGTGCCAGCAGTGCCCGTGTCGAGGTCCAACCCCTCCACTTT.

This clonotype was seen many times. CDR3 residues: CSVDSGQLAETQYF. Here the CDR3 DNA reads TGCAGCGTTGACTCTGGACAGTTGGCAGAGACCCAGTACTTC. J is TRBJ2-5 and V is TRBV29-1, with D perhaps matching TRBD1 (6 bases). CDR3 length: 14 amino acids. With 3 bases removed from V and 4 bases from J, the gap between germline ends came to 15 bases. From germline, CDR1 is SQVTM and CDR2 ANQGSEA.

This clonotype was seen a handful of times. V and J are TRBV29-1 and TRBJ2-3, with a possible D match to TRBD2 (5 bases). V was shortened by 4 bases and J by 4 bases, with 18 bases between the two germline ends. The CDR3 is made up of 15 amino acids. Germline V gene lookup returns CDR1 SQVTM and CDR2 ANQGSEA. CDR3 sequence reads: CSVAMAVKEADTQYF. The CDR3 DNA is TGCAGCGTTGCCATGGCAGTTAAGGAGGCAGATACGCAGTATTTT.

CDR3 in amino acids: CASSSPRGRDEQFF. The DNA for the CDR3 is TGTGCCAGCAGCTCCCCCCGGGGTAGGGATGAGCAGTTCTTC. The genes are TRBV5-6 and TRBJ2-1; possibly TRBD2 for D (5 bases). This CDR3 contains 14 residues. Germline V gene sequence: CDR1 SGHDT, CDR2 YYEEEE. V dropped 3 bases and J dropped 8 bases, with 15 bases sitting between them.

This clonotype showed up just a few times. The V gene is TRBV5-1, the J gene TRBJ1-2; the D is unclear. The germline V gene has CDR1 SGHRS and CDR2 YFSETQ. CDR3 length: 16 amino acids. V was trimmed by 0 bases and J by 2 bases, leaving 14 bases between them. CDR3 coding DNA: TGCGCCAGCAGCTTGGAGGCTGGTTACAGAAACTATGGCTACACCTTC. Encoded protein: CASSLEAGYRNYGYTF. Full variable domain (remainder filled in from reference TRBV5-1 and TRBJ1-2): KAGVTQTPRYLIKTRGQQVTLSCSPISGHRSVSWYQQTPGQGLQFLFEYFSETQRNKGNFPGRFSGRQFSNSRSEMNVSTLELGDSALYLCASSLEAGYRNYGYTFGSGTRLTVV.

This clonotype was observed a few times. The chain has TRBV5-1 and TRBJ2-3; D is perhaps TRBD1 (7 bases). The CDR3 is 16 residues long. CDR1 and CDR2 from the germline V gene are SGHRS and YFSETQ. With 2 bases removed from V and 0 bases from J, the gap between germline ends came to 13 bases. As DNA, the CDR3 is TGCGCCAGCAGCTTCCGGAGGGGGCCTAGCACAGATACGCAGTATTTT. Encoded protein: CASSFRRGPSTDTQYF.

The rearrangement links TRBV28 to TRBJ1-3; D is uncertain. The CDR3 is made up of 13 amino acids. V dropped 7 bases and J dropped 2 bases, with 9 bases sitting between them. CDR1 and CDR2 from the germline V gene are MDHEN and SYDVKM. The CDR3 region has the DNA TGTGCCAGCACAAAGGGTGCTGGAAACACCATATATTTT. Translation: CASTKGAGNTIYF.

This clonotype occurred a few times. This rearrangement joins TRBV24-1 to TRBJ2-3; D unresolved. CDR1 and CDR2 from the germline V gene are KGHDR and SFDVKD. V lost 3 bases to trimming and J lost 3 bases, with 15 bases between them. CDR3 length equals 16 residues. The CDR3 sequence: CATSDPVERYTDTQYF. As DNA, the CDR3 is TGTGCCACCAGTGATCCCGTAGAACGTTATACAGATACGCAGTATTTT.

This clonotype was counted only a few times. The chain's CDR3 is CASSLAGTSGSYDTQYF. For the CDR3, the DNA is TGTGCCAGCAGCTTGGCCGGGACTAGCGGGAGCTATGATACGCAGTATTTT. V gene TRBV5-5 combines with J gene TRBJ2-3; 14 bases line up with TRBD2. CDR1 is SGHKS and CDR2 is YYEKEE in the germline V gene (reference sequence). The CDR3 contains 17 residues. V gave up 0 bases and J gave up 6 bases; unmatched junction bases: 6.

The chain recombines TRBV2 with TRBJ1-1; D is unclear. In germline, CDR1 is SNHLY, CDR2 FYNNEI. There are 16 residues in the CDR3. V gave up 4 bases and J gave up 5 bases, with 20 bases separating them. CDR3: CASSGAHGVLGTEAFF. DNA for the CDR3: TGTGCCAGCAGTGGGGCACACGGGGTATTGGGAACTGAAGCTTTCTTT.

This clonotype was observed a few times. The genes are TRBV20-1 and TRBJ2-5, with D hard to call. The V and J ends lost 4 bases and 5 bases respectively, with 14 bases between them. From germline, CDR1 is DFQATT and CDR2 SNEGSKA (reference sequence). The CDR3 length is 13 residues. The CDR3 DNA is TGCAGTGCTACCCGGACGGCCCTGGAGACCCAGTACTTC. Translating it yields CSATRTALETQYF.

About this clonotype: The junction departs from germline at one end; a sequencing error may be responsible. This chain links TRBV6-5 with TRBJ2-7, with 7 bases identical to TRBD1. From germline, CDR1 is MNHEY and CDR2 SVGAGI. The CDR3 consists of 14 residues. CDR3 in amino acids: CASSCRQGYYERYF. In nucleotides, the CDR3 is TGTGCCAGCAGTTGCCGACAGGGATACTACGAGCGGTACTTC.

This clonotype appeared a few times. The chain employs TRBV18 and TRBJ2-2; D not certain. This CDR3 region has 15 residues. The germline V gene encodes CDR1 KGHSH and CDR2 LQKENI. V shed 2 bases and J shed 4 bases, with 11 bases lying between them. The CDR3 DNA reads TGTGCCAGCTCACCAAGCCGCGGCGGCACCGGGGAGCTGTTTTTT. The encoded protein is CASSPSRGGTGELFF.

This clonotype was counted only a few times. The chain links TRBV6-5 to TRBJ2-5, with unresolved D. The CDR3 runs 14 residues. In germline, CDR1 is MNHEY, CDR2 SVGAGI. Trimming took off 2 bases at V and 4 bases at J, with 11 bases between the two ends. In DNA form, the CDR3 reads TGTGCCAGCAGTTACCAATCTAGGGCAGAGACCCAGTACTTC. Translation: CASSYQSRAETQYF.

The genes are TRBV14 and TRBJ1-1; weak D call: TRBD1 (6 bases). The V end lost 9 bases, the J end lost 4 bases, and 18 bases lay between the germline ends. This CDR3 has 14 residues. Per the germline V gene, CDR1 is SGHDN and CDR2 is FVKESK. The CDR3 nucleotides read TGTGCCAGGAAAACTACAACAGGGACCACTGAAGCTTTCTTT. Its protein product is CARKTTTGTTEAFF.

This clonotype was seen only a few times. J is TRBJ2-1 and V is TRBV9, with 8 bases identical to TRBD1. The CDR3 spans 14 residues. Trimming at V came to 0 bases and at J to 6 bases, leaving 2 bases not matched to a gene. Germline CDR1 is SGDLS and CDR2 is YYNGEE. The chain's CDR3 is CASSVGTGFNEQFF. The CDR3, as DNA: TGTGCCAGCAGCGTAGGGACAGGGTTCAATGAGCAGTTCTTC.

This clonotype was detected a few times. The J gene is TRBJ1-2, the V gene TRBV25-1; maybe TRBD1 (5 bases). The germline V and J ends were trimmed by 6 bases and 5 bases, with 10 bases remaining between them. The CDR3 extends over 12 amino acids. Germline V gene data show CDR1 as MGHDK and CDR2 as SYGVNS. This CDR3 reads CASSDRLYGYTF. The CDR3 DNA reads TGTGCCAGCAGCGACAGACTTTATGGCTACACCTTC.

The sample holds a few counts of this clonotype. The rearrangement uses TRBV12-3 or TRBV12-4 and TRBJ1-1; the D is unclear. The CDR3 has 16 residues. The V end was cut by 3 bases, the J end by 3 bases, with 17 bases between. In DNA, the CDR3 is TGTGCCAGCAGTTTGGGCAACCCATATAGGGACACTGAAGCTTTCTTT. Its protein product is CASSLGNPYRDTEAFF.

This clonotype has only a few counts. This CDR3 is CSARVPDRGIYEQYF. DNA of the CDR3: TGCAGTGCTAGAGTTCCCGACAGGGGAATCTACGAGCAGTACTTC. V is TRBV20-1 and J is TRBJ2-7; 8 nucleotides align to TRBD1. The length of the CDR3 is 15 residues. Germline V gene lookup returns CDR1 DFQATT and CDR2 SNEGSKA (reference sequence). V gave up 1 base and J gave up 3 bases; unmatched junction bases: 8.